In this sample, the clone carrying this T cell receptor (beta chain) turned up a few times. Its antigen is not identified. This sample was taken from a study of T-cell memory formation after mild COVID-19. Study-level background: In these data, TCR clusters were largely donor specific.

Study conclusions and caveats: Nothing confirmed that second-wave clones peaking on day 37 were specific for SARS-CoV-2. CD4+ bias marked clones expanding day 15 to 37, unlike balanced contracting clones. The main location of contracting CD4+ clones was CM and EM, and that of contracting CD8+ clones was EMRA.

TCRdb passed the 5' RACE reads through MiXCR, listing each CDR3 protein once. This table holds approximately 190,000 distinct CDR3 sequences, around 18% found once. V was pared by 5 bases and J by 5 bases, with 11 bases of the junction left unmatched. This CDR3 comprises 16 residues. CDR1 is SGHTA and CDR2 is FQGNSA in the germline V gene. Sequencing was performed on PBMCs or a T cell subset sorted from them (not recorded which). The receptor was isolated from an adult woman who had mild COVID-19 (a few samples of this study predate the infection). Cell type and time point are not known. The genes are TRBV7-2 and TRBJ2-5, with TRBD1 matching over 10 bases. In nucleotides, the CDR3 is TGTGCCAGCAGCCCGGGACAGGGGCTGTCGACGGAGACCCAGTACTTC. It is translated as CASSPGQGLSTETQYF.